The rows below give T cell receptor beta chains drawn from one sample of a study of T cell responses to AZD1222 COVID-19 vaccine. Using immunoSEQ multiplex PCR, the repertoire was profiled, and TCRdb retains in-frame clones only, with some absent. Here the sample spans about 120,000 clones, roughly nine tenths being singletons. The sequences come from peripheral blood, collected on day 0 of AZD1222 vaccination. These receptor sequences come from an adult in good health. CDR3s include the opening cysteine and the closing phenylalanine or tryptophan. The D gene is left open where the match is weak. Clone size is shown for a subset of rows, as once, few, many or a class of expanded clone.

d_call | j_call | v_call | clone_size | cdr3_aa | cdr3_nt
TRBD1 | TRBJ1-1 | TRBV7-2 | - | CASSPWDRNTEAFF | TGTGCCAGCAGCCCTTGGGACAGAAACACTGAAGCTTTCTTT
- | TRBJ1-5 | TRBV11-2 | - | CASSLDLGGPQHF | TGTGCCAGCAGCTTAGATCTAGGGGGTCCCCAGCATTTT
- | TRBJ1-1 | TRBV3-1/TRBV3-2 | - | CASSRTEGSQAFF | TGTGCCAGCAGCCGAACGGAAGGCTCGCAAGCTTTCTTT
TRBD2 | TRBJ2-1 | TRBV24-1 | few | CATSDATSGFRSYNEQFF | TGTGCCACCAGTGATGCGACTAGCGGTTTCCGCTCCTACAATGAGCAGTTCTTC
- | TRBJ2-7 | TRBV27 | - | CASSLAGQFSYEQYF | TGTGCCAGCAGTTTGGCGGGACAGTTCTCCTACGAGCAGTACTTC
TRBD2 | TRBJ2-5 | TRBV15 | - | CATSRVWGTSIAETQYF | TGTGCCACCAGCAGAGTTTGGGGGACTAGCATCGCAGAGACCCAGTACTTC
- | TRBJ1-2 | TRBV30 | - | CALRLGGYTF | TGTGCCCTCAGACTGGGTGGCTACACCTTC
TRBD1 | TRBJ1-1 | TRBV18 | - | CASSPYRGSNTEAFF | TGTGCCAGCTCACCATACAGGGGGTCTAACACTGAAGCTTTCTTT
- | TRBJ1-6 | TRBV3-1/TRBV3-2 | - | CASSQAGGASPLHF | TGTGCCAGCAGCCAAGCGGGGGGTGCTTCACCCCTCCACTTT
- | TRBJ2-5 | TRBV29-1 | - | CSVSHGSPGETQYF | TGCAGCGTCTCACATGGGAGCCCGGGAGAGACCCAGTACTTC
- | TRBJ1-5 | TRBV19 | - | CASSPGGPNQPQHF | TGTGCCAGTAGCCCTGGGGGACCCAATCAGCCCCAGCATTTT
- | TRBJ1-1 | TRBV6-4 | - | CASSERANTEAFF | TGTGCCAGCAGTGAAAGGGCGAACACTGAAGCTTTCTTT
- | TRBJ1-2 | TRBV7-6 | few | CASSLEMGVGGYTF | TGTGCCAGCAGCTTAGAGATGGGCGTGGGAGGCTACACCTTC
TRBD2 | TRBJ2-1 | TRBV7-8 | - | CASSAWGLPLNEQFF | TGTGCCAGCAGCGCCTGGGGACTACCACTCAATGAGCAGTTCTTC
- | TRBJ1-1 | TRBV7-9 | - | CASSGPGARAFF | TGTGCCAGCAGCGGGCCGGGAGCCCGAGCTTTCTTT
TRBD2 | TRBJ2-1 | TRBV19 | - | CASSIRTSGSMANEQFF | TGTGCCAGTAGTATTCGTACTAGCGGGAGTATGGCGAATGAGCAGTTCTTC
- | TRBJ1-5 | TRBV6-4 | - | CASSGGHPSNQPQHF | TGTGCCAGCAGTGGCGGACACCCTAGCAATCAGCCCCAGCATTTT
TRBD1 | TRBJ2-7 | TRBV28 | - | CASRSPPGGTYEQYF | TGTGCCAGCAGATCGCCGCCAGGGGGAACCTACGAGCAGTACTTC
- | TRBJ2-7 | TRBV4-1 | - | CASSQEVRQSHYEQYF | TGCGCCAGCAGCCAAGAGGTTCGGCAGTCTCACTACGAGCAGTACTTC
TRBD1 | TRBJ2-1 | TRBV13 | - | CASSVRFRTGRTNNEQFF | TGTGCCAGCAGCGTGCGCTTCCGGACAGGGCGAACCAACAATGAGCAGTTCTTC
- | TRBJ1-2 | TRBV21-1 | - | CASSKGGGYTF | TGTGCCAGCAGCAAAGGGGGAGGCTACACCTTC
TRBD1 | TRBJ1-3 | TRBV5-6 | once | CASSLEQGKSGNTIYF | TGTGCCAGCAGCTTGGAACAGGGGAAGTCTGGAAACACCATATATTTT
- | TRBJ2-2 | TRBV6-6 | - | CASTRNTGELFF | TGTGCCAGCACCAGAAACACCGGGGAGCTGTTTTTT
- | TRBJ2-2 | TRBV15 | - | CATSRDADYTGELFF | TGTGCCACCAGCAGAGATGCAGACTACACCGGGGAGCTGTTTTTT